The 10 T cell receptor beta chains below were found in one sample sequenced in a study of OX40 agonist ivuxolimab in advanced cancers. Profiled with immunoSEQ multiplex PCR; TCRdb holds only in-frame clones, not every one. The table records fewer than 60,000 clones, over 60% of them present only once. This material consisted of CD4+ or CD8+ T cells sorted from blood, taken in a trial of the OX40 agonist ivuxolimab. The receptors come from an adult with an advanced solid tumor such as melanoma, head and neck, liver or kidney cancer.

The rearrangement uses TRBV19 and TRBJ1-5, with D uncertain. The V and J ends lost 5 bases and 4 bases respectively, with 9 bases between them. The CDR3 spans 13 residues. Germline-derived CDR1 and CDR2 are LNHDA and SQIVND (reference sequence). CDR3 sequence: CASSPTRNQPQHF. CDR3 coding DNA: TGTGCCAGTAGTCCGACCCGAAATCAGCCCCAGCATTTT. The variable domain in full, with the rest retrieved from reference TRBV19 and TRBJ1-5, is DGGITQSPKYLFRKEGQNVTLSCEQNLNHDAMYWYRQDPGQGLRLIYYSQIVNDFQKGDIAEGYSVSREKKESFPLTVTSAQKNPTAFYLCASSPTRNQPQHFGDGTRLSIL.

This chain joins TRBV2 and TRBJ1-1; TRBD1 might be the D (5 bases). V lost 7 bases to trimming and J lost 5 bases, with 14 bases between them. The CDR3 sequence is 13 residues long. Germline CDR1 is SNHLY and CDR2 is FYNNEI. CDR3 sequence reads: CASMVWGRTEAFF. As DNA, the CDR3 is TGTGCCAGCATGGTTTGGGGGAGAACTGAAGCTTTCTTT.

This clone turned up a few times. This sequence joins TRBV5-4 and TRBJ2-7, with D maybe TRBD1 (5 bases). V lost 0 bases and J 0 bases, leaving 10 bases between the germline ends. The CDR3 is 15 amino acids. Per the germline V gene, CDR1 is SGHNT and CDR2 is YYREEE (reference sequence). Written as DNA, the CDR3 is TGTGCCAGCAGCTTGGGGGGCAGGGCCTCCTACGAGCAGTACTTC. Its protein is CASSLGGRASYEQYF.

This clone has only a few counts. This rearrangement joins TRBV7-8 to TRBJ2-3; D gene ambiguous. From germline, CDR1 is SGHVS and CDR2 FQNEAQ. The CDR3 totals 12 residues. Trimming left V 5 bases short and J 4 bases short, with 7 bases between. CDR3 amino acids: CASSLAPDTQYF. In DNA form, the CDR3 reads TGTGCCAGCAGCCTGGCCCCAGATACGCAGTATTTT.

The chain has TRBV19 and TRBJ2-4; D is ambiguous. Germline V lookup: CDR1 LNHDA, CDR2 SQIVND (reference sequence). Trimming took off 0 bases at V and 8 bases at J, with 5 bases between the two ends. The CDR3 runs 12 residues. In DNA, the CDR3 is TGTGCCAGTAGTATAGAATTTCACATTCAGTACTTC. Its protein is CASSIEFHIQYF.

The CDR3 spells CASSSRGPSNQPQHF. In nucleotides, the CDR3 is TGTGCCAGCAGTTCAAGGGGGCCCAGCAATCAGCCCCAGCATTTT. The chain recombines TRBV7-2 with TRBJ1-5; 7 bases line up with TRBD1. The CDR3 covers 15 residues. Germline V lookup: CDR1 SGHTA, CDR2 FQGNSA. J was trimmed by 1 base and V by 6 bases; bases with no gene match: 6.

This clone was counted a few times. V usage is TRBV7-6 and J usage is TRBJ2-7; no reliable D call. CDR3 length: 13 residues. Trimming shortened V by 1 base and J by 3 bases, and 7 bases separated the two germline ends. Germline assignment: CDR1 SGHVS and CDR2 FNYEAQ. CDR3 in amino acids: CASSLDSLYEQYF. CDR3 nucleotides: TGTGCCAGCAGCTTAGACAGCCTCTACGAGCAGTACTTC.

Concerning this clone: A much larger clone differs by one base, so this may be a read error. The sample carries other DNA sequences with the same CDR3. The chain has TRBV19 and TRBJ1-2; D is possibly TRBD1 (5 bases). Trimming pared 6 bases from V and 0 bases from J, leaving 11 bases between. CDR3 length: 14 amino acids. Germline V gene sequence: CDR1 LNHDA, CDR2 SQIVND (reference sequence). CDR3 nucleotides: TGTGCCAGTAGCCCACTCAGGGCTAACTATGGCTACACCTTC. Translation gives CASSPLRANYGYTF. The entire variable domain, with the rest obtained from reference TRBV19 and TRBJ1-2, is as follows: DGGITQSPKYLFRKEGQNVTLSCEQNLNHDAMYWYRQDPGQGLRLIYYSQIVNDFQKGDIAEGYSVSREKKESFPLTVTSAQKNPTAFYLCASSPLRANYGYTFGSGTRLTVV.

The CDR3 region is CASSPWEVFGYTF. In DNA form, the CDR3 reads TGTGCCAGCAGCCCCTGGGAAGTTTTCGGCTACACCTTC. This chain connects TRBV11-2 to TRBJ1-2; D not resolved. The CDR3 sequence is 13 residues long. Germline values: CDR1 SGHAT, CDR2 FQNNGV. With 5 bases removed from V and 8 bases from J, the gap between germline ends came to 15 bases. The full variable domain, its missing parts supplied by reference TRBV11-2 and TRBJ1-2, is EAGVAQSPRYKIIEKRQSVAFWCNPISGHATLYWYQQILGQGPKLLIQFQNNGVVDDSQLPKDRFSAERLKGVDSTLKIQPAKLEDSAVYLCASSPWEVFGYTFGSGTRLTVV.

V is TRBV7-8 and J is TRBJ1-3; D remains ambiguous. CDR3 length: 15 amino acids. V lost 4 bases and J lost 0, with 10 bases in between. Germline-derived CDR1 and CDR2 are SGHVS and FQNEAQ. The CDR3 coding sequence is TGTGCCAGCAGCTCGGAACGGGGCTCTGGAAACACCATATATTTT. Translation gives CASSSERGSGNTIYF.